This TCR beta chain was documented in a study of T cell responses to AZD1222 COVID-19 vaccine. Findings and caveats of the study: The donors showed a predominance of white British ancestry and of females, with possible underestimation of clonal diversity. CD4 TCRs covered the whole spike, strongest at regions 160-218 and 743-854.

The CDR3 runs to 14 residues. In germline, CDR1 is MNHEY, CDR2 SVGAGI. V lost 6 bases to trimming and J lost 1 base, with 10 bases between them. On this clone: Its antigen is currently unknown.

Assay used: immunoSEQ multiplex PCR; TCRdb lists only in-frame clones, some missing. This sample carries 150,000 to 200,000 clones, approximately 91% of them seen once, and the ten largest clones take over 1.5%. This TCR was recovered from an adult who received the AZD1222 COVID-19 vaccine. The gene calls are TRBV6-5 and TRBJ1-3; D is unclear. The sample consisted of peripheral blood, taken 28 days after the second AZD1222 dose. CDR3 in amino acids: CASSLRGSGNTIYF. CDR3 nucleotides: TGTGCCAGCAGCCTCCGGGGATCTGGAAACACCATATATTTT.